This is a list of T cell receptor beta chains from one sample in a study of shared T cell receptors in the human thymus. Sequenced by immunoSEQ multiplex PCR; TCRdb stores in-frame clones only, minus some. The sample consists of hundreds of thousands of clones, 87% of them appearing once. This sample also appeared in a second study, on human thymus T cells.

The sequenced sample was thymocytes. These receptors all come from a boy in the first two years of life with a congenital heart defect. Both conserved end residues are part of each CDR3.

CASSPVEGSNQPQHF	TRBV6-5	TRBJ1-5
CASSVGDRGDEKLFF	TRBV9	TRBJ1-4
CASSSSGEYDNEQFF	TRBV7-2	TRBJ2-1
CASSQDPGGEETQYF	TRBV4-3	TRBJ2-5
CAWSWTGGGYGYTF	TRBV30	TRBJ1-2
CASSQGRQSYNEQFF	TRBV4-3	TRBJ2-1
CATSRAAGGYSTRADEKLFF	TRBV15	TRBJ1-4
CATSRAKLRDSSNQPQHF	TRBV15	TRBJ1-5
CASSPSRDRVYEQYF	TRBV9	TRBJ2-7
CASSPPAVGSNTEAFF	TRBV4-1	TRBJ1-1
CASRRQGNTDTQYF	TRBV2	TRBJ2-3
CASSLDCGGEAFF	TRBV5-4	TRBJ1-1
CASISDRESNQPQHF	TRBV6-1	TRBJ1-5
CASSISREGRETQYF	TRBV19	TRBJ2-5
CASSTKTANTEAFF	TRBV19	TRBJ1-1
CASSSRQGGYGYTF	TRBV9	TRBJ1-2
CASSRQDRREVDTQYF	TRBV5-1	TRBJ2-3
CASSPRAGESTDTQYF	TRBV9	TRBJ2-3
CASSPGRDTSYEQYF	TRBV18	TRBJ2-7
CATQGGQNIQYF	TRBV27	TRBJ2-4
CASSFEGLLGTDTQYF	TRBV28	TRBJ2-3
CASSIRTGNPLHF	TRBV25-1	TRBJ1-6
CASSPTRQGATDTQYF	TRBV28	TRBJ2-3
CASSLGSPIYGYTF	TRBV7-2	TRBJ1-2
CASSPTNRSVTGANVLTF	TRBV2	TRBJ2-6
CASNPPQETGDQPQHF	TRBV21-1	TRBJ1-5
CAWSVSPNYGYTF	TRBV30	TRBJ1-2
CASSVEAYQLDRGYRSGANVLTF	TRBV9	TRBJ2-6
CASSSPGGSEAFF	TRBV7-9	TRBJ1-1